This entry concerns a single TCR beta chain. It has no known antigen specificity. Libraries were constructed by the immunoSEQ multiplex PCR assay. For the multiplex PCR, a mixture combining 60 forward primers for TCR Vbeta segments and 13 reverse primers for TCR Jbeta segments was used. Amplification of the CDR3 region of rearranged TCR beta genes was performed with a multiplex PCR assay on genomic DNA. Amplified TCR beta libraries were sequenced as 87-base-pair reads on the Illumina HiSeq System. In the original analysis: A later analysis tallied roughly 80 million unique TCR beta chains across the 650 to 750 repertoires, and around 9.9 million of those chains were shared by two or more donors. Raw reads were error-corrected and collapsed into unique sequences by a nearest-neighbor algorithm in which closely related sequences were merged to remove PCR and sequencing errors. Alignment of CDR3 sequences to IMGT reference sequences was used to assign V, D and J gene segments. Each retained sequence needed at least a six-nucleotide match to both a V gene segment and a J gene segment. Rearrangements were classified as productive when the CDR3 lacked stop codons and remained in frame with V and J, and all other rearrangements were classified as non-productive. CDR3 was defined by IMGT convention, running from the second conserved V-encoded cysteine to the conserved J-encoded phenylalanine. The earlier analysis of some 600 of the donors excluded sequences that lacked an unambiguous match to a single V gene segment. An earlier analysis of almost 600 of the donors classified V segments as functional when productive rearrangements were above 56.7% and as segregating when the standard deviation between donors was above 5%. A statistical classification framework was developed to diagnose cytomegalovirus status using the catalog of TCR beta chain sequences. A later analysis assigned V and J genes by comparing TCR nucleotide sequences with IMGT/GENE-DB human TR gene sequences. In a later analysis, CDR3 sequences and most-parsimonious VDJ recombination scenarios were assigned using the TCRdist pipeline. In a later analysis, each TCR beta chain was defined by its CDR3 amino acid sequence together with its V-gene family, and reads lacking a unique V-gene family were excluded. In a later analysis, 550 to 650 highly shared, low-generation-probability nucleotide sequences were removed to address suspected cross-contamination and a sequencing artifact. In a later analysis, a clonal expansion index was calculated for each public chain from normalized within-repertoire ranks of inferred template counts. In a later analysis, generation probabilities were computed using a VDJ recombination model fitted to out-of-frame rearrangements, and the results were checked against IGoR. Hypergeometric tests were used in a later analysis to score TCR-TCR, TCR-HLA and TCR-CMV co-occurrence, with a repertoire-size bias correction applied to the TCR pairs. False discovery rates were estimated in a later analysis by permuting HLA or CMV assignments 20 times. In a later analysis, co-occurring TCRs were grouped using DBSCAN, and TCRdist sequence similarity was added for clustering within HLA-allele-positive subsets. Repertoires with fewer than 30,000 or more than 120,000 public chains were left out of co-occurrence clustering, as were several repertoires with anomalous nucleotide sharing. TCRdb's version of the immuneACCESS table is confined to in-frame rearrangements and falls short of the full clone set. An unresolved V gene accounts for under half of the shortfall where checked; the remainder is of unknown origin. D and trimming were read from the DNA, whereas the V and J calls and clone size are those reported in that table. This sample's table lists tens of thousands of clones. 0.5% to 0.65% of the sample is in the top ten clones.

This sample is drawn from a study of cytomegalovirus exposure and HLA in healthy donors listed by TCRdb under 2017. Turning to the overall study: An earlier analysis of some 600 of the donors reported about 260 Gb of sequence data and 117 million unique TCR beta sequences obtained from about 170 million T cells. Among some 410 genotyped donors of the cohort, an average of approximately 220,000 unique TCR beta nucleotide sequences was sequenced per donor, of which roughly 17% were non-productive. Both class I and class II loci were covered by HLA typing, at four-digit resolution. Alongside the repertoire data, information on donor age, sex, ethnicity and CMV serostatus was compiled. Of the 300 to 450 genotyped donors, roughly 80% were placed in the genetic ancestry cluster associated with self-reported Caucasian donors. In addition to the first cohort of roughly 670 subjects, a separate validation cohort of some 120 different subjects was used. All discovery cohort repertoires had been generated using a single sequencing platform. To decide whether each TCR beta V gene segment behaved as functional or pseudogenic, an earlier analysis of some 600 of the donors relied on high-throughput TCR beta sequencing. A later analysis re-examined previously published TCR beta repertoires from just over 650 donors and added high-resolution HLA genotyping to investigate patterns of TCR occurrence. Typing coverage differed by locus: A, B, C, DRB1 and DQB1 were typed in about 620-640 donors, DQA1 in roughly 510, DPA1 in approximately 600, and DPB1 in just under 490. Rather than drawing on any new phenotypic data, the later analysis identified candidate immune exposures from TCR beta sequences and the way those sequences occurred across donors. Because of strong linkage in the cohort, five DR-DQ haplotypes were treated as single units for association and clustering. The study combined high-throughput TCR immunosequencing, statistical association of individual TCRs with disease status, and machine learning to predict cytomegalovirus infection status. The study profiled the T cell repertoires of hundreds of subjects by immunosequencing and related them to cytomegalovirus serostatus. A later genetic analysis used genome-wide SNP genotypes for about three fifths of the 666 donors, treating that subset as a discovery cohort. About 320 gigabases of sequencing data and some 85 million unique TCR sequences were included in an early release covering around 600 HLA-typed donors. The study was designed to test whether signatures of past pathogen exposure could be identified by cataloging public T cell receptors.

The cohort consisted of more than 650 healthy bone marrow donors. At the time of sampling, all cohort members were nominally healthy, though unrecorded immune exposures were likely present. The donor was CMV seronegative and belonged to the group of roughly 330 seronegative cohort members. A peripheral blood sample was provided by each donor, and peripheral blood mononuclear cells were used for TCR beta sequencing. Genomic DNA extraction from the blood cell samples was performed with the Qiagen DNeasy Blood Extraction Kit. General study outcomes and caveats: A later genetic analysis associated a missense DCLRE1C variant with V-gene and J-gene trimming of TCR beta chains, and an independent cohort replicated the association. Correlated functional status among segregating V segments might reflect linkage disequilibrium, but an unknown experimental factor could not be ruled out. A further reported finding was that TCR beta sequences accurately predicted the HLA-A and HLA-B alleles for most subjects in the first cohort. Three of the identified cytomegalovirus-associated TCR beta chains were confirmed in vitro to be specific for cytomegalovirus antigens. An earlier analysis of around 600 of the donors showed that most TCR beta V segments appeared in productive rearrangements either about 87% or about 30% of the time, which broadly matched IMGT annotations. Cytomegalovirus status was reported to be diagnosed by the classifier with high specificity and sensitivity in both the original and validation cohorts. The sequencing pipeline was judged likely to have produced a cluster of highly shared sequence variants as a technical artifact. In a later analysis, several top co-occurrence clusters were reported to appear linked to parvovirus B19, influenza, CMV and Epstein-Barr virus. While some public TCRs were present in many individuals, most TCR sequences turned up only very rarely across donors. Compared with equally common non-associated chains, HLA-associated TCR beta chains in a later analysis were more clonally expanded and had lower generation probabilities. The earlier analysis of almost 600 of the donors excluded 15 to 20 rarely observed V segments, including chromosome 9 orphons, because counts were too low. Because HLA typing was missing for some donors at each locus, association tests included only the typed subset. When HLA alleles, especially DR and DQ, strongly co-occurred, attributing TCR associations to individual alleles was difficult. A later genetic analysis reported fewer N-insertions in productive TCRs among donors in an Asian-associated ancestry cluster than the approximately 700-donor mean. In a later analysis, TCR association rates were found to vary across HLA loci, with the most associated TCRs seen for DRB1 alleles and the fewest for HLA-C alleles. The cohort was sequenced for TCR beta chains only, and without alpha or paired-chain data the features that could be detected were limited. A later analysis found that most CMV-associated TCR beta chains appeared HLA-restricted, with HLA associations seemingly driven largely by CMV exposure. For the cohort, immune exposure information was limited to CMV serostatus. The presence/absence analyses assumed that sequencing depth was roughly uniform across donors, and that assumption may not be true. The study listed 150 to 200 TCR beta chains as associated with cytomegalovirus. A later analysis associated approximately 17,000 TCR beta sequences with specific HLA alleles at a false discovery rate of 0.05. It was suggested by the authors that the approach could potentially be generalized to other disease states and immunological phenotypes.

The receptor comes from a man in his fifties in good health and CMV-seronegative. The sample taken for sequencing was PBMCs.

CDR3 loop: CASSFRDNSYNSPLHF. The DNA is TGTGCCAGCAGTTTCCGGGACAACTCCTATAATTCACCCCTCCACTTT. The chain uses TRBV28 and TRBJ1-6; perhaps TRBD1 is the D gene, with 6 bases matching. The germline V gene encodes CDR1 MDHEN and CDR2 SYDVKM. From the cysteine through the phenylalanine, the CDR3 covers 16 amino acids. The kept DNA is CDR3 alone, 48 bases in frame from the first base. Trimming removed 3 bases from V and 0 bases from J, leaving 9 bases between the germline ends.